The 2 T cell receptor beta chains presented below share a single source sample, sequenced in a study of somatic mutations in cytotoxic T cells in rheumatoid arthritis. TCRdb's table, derived via immunoSEQ multiplex PCR, lists solely in-frame clones and lacks some. This sample carries under 20,000 clones, 75% to 90% of them seen once, and the ten largest clones take roughly 6.9%. The specimen sequenced was CD8+ T cells sorted from blood. The receptors derive from a woman aged 40 to 50 with rheumatoid arthritis.

This chain connects TRBV5-1 to TRBJ1-1; no clear D gene. Trimming took off 7 bases at V and 0 bases at J, with 13 bases between the two ends. CDR3 size: 14 residues. Germline CDR1 and CDR2: SGHRS and YFSETQ. CDR3 residues: CASGFEGLNTEAFF. The CDR3, as DNA: TGCGCCAGCGGATTCGAGGGCTTGAACACTGAAGCTTTCTTT.

The chain has TRBV9 and TRBJ2-3; possibly TRBD2 for D (6 bases). Germline CDR1 and CDR2: SGDLS and YYNGEE. The length of the CDR3 is 17 residues. Trimming shortened V by 0 bases and J by 0 bases, and 14 bases separated the two germline ends. The CDR3 spells CASSVAGGPPSTDTQYF. CDR3 sequence (DNA): TGTGCCAGCAGCGTAGCCGGGGGACCCCCTAGCACAGATACGCAGTATTTT.